This T cell receptor (beta chain) came from a study of T cells in localized non-small cell lung cancer. Some clones are missing from TCRdb's copy, which holds only in-frame ones; the method was immunoSEQ multiplex PCR. The table shows over 1,500 clones, with 30% to 35% occurring only once. A note on this clone: The antigen is unknown.

The V gene lost 3 bases and the J gene lost 6 bases, with 15 bases spanning the gap. The germline V gene encodes CDR1 LNHDA and CDR2 SQIVND (reference sequence). The CDR3 totals 15 residues. Findings of the study overall: Tumor showed lower T cell clonality than uninvolved adjacent lung, where it was highest. Higher adjacent-lung clonality was associated with shorter survival. Sequencing, confined to only one tumor region, leaves heterogeneity possible. Among the top 100 tumor clones, a median approximately 55 appeared in adjacent lung.

The chain uses TRBV19 and TRBJ2-1; D is ambiguous. This TCR was recovered from a female donor of 60 years or more with stage I squamous cell lung carcinoma. The sequencing used lung tumor tissue, collected before any cancer treatment. The CDR3 DNA reads as TGTGCCAGTAGTATCCTGGGCCAACTGGGCAATGAGCAGTTCTTC. It translates to CASSILGQLGNEQFF.